What follows are 11 T cell receptor beta chains derived from one specimen sequenced in a study of patients and donors after allogeneic stem cell transplantation. TCRdb reprocessed the RT-PCR reads with MiXCR, giving one entry per CDR3 protein. Of about a million distinct CDR3 sequences in the sample, about 20% were seen once. Sequencing used blood, either unsorted or a sorted T cell fraction (not recorded which). These receptors originate from a human donor who was either an allogeneic HSCT recipient or a stem cell or donor lymphocyte infusion donor (not recorded which). It is not recorded whose cells these are; they may come from a transplant donor.

The rearrangement uses TRBV7-8 and TRBJ2-7, with a tentative D call TRBD2 (6 bases). Germline V lookup: CDR1 SGHVS, CDR2 FQNEAQ. V lost 5 bases and J 4 bases, leaving 18 bases between the germline ends. This CDR3 has 15 amino acids. Here the CDR3 reads CASSHRYRREYEQYF. The CDR3 DNA is TGTGCCAGCAGCCACAGATATCGGAGGGAATACGAGCAGTACTTC.

This chain links TRBV19 with TRBJ2-7; 8 nucleotides align to TRBD1. CDR1 LNHDA and CDR2 SQIVND come from the germline V gene (reference sequence). Trimming cost V 7 bases and J 3 bases; bases outside gene matches: 11. The CDR3 runs 15 residues. The CDR3 spells CASTAGQGLIYEQYF. CDR3 coding DNA: TGTGCCAGTACTGCTGGACAGGGACTCATCTACGAGCAGTACTTC.

The chain has TRBV12-3 or TRBV12-4 and TRBJ2-7; perhaps TRBD2 as D (5 bases). The CDR3 loop spans 14 amino acids. Deletions cut 6 bases from V and 1 base from J, with 13 bases between. The CDR3, as DNA: TGTGCCAGCAGCCCGAGGGTCTGGTCCTACGAGCAGTACTTC. This codes for CASSPRVWSYEQYF.

A few counts support this clonotype. The chain employs TRBV5-1 and TRBJ2-1; 7 bases agree with TRBD1. Germline V gives CDR1 SGHRS, CDR2 YFSETQ. The CDR3 covers 11 residues. The V gene end was trimmed by 4 bases and the J gene end by 12 bases; junction bases not matched to a gene: 4. The CDR3: CASSPGTAQFF. The DNA of the CDR3 is TGCGCCAGCAGCCCGGGGACAGCGCAGTTCTTC.

This clonotype was counted ten times or more. V gene TRBV12-3 or TRBV12-4 combines with J gene TRBJ1-4; 7 positions agree with TRBD1. The J segment lost 8 bases and the V segment lost 5 bases, leaving 8 bases of the junction unmatched. The CDR3 covers 14 residues. The CDR3, as DNA: TGTGCCAGCAGTCGACAGGGTGGTGACGAAAAACTGTTTTTT. This sequence encodes CASSRQGGDEKLFF.

This clonotype has a handful of counts. The chain combines TRBV20-1 with TRBJ2-2; D might be TRBD2 (5 bases). This CDR3 is 16 amino acids long. Germline V gene sequence: CDR1 DFQATT, CDR2 SNEGSKA (reference sequence). Trimming took off 6 bases at V and 4 bases at J, with 21 bases between the two ends. CDR3 residues: CSAPSAGSKSTGELFF. DNA of the CDR3: TGCAGTGCCCCATCTGCTGGGAGCAAGAGCACCGGGGAGCTGTTTTTT.

This clonotype was seen a handful of times. The chain couples TRBV27 to TRBJ1-5; no clear D. The length of the CDR3 is 13 residues. Germline assignment: CDR1 MNHEY and CDR2 SMNVEV (reference sequence). Trimming took 2 bases from V and 8 from J, leaving 10 bases between them. Written as DNA, the CDR3 is TGTGCCAGCAGTTTAGGAGGGTTTAAGCCCCAGCATTTT. Its protein product is CASSLGGFKPQHF.

The chain couples TRBV2 to TRBJ2-7; D uncertain. CDR1 and CDR2 from the germline V gene are SNHLY and FYNNEI. The CDR3 sequence is 12 residues long. The V gene lost 7 bases and the J gene lost 7 bases, with 14 bases spanning the gap. Here the CDR3 DNA reads TGTGCCAGCACCGCGATCAATTGGGAGCAGTACTTC. Amino acids: CASTAINWEQYF.

This clonotype was counted between two and nine times. The chain has TRBV7-9 and TRBJ1-1; no definite D call. The CDR3 covers 15 residues. Germline V gene sequence: CDR1 SEHNR, CDR2 FQNEAQ (reference sequence). Trimming left V 6 bases short and J 5 bases short, with 19 bases between. CDR3 DNA sequence: TGTGCCAGCAGTGCCCTGACTCCCTCGGGAACTGAAGCTTTCTTT. Translated: CASSALTPSGTEAFF. The full variable domain, in which reference TRBV7-9 and TRBJ1-1 provide the parts outside the CDR3, is DTGVSQNPRHKITKRGQNVTFRCDPISEHNRLYWYRQTLGQGPEFLTYFQNEAQLEKSRLLSDRFSAERPKGSFSTLEIQRTEQGDSAMYLCASSALTPSGTEAFFGQGTRLTVV.

This rearrangement joins TRBV4-2 to TRBJ2-1; 8 nucleotides match TRBD2. The ends lost 0 bases at V and 5 bases at J; junction bases unmatched: 12. The CDR3 covers 18 residues. Germline V gene lookup returns CDR1 LGHNA and CDR2 YNFKEQ. As DNA, the CDR3 is TGTGCCAGCAGCCAAGAGGGTAAGCGGGAGAGGAGACACAATGAGCAGTTCTTC. The encoded protein is CASSQEGKRERRHNEQFF.

This clonotype was seen more than once but under ten times. A junction end diverges from the germline sequence, so it may reflect a read error. This sequence joins TRBV11-2 and TRBJ1-2, with TRBD1 as a possible D gene (5 bases). The CDR3 runs to 13 residues. The germline CDR1 and CDR2 sequences are SGHAT and FQNNGV. Here the CDR3 reads CASSLQGAPIPAF. In nucleotides, the CDR3 is TGTGCCAGCAGCTTACAAGGGGCCCCCATCCCGGCCTTC. The whole variable domain, filled in from reference TRBV11-2 and TRBJ1-2, reads EAGVAQSPRYKIIEKRQSVAFWCNPISGHATLYWYQQILGQGPKLLIQFQNNGVVDDSQLPKDRFSAERLKGVDSTLKIQPAKLEDSAVYLCASSLQGAPIPAFGSGTRLTVV.